These 18 T cell receptor beta chains were sequenced from one sample in a study of blood T cell repertoires in COVID-19. This table comes from immunoSEQ multiplex PCR, and its TCRdb copy is limited to in-frame clones, with some not included. The sample carries 150,000 to 200,000 clones, 75% to 90% recorded once. Sequenced material: PBMCs or T cells enriched from blood (not recorded which). The receptors were gathered from a young woman who had recovered from COVID-19.

The V and J genes are TRBV9 and TRBJ2-5; perhaps TRBD2 as D (6 bases). The V gene lost 3 bases and the J gene lost 2 bases, with 20 bases spanning the gap. Germline CDR1 reads SGDLS; CDR2 reads YYNGEE. There are 17 residues in the CDR3. DNA of the CDR3: TGTGCCAGCAGCGCCATAGGGGATTGGCGGGGTCAAGAGACCCAGTACTTC. This encodes CASSAIGDWRGQETQYF.

The chain has TRBV3-1 (or the pseudogene TRBV3-2) and TRBJ2-2; TRBD2 might be the D (5 bases). Trimming took 1 base from V and 6 from J, leaving 12 bases between them. The CDR3 totals 15 residues. Germline V gene sequence: CDR1 LGHDT, CDR2 YNNKEL (reference sequence). The CDR3 loop reads CASSQVRGAAGELFF. DNA for the CDR3: TGTGCCAGCAGCCAAGTTCGGGGTGCGGCCGGGGAGCTGTTTTTT.

This clone was seen more than once but under ten times. The chain has TRBV20-1 and TRBJ2-2; the match to TRBD1 covers 12 bases. The CDR3 consists of 17 residues. The junction had 9 bases not matched to a gene; V was cut back by 4 bases and J by 3 bases. Germline CDR1 and CDR2: DFQATT and SNEGSKA (reference sequence). Written as DNA, the CDR3 is TGCAGTGCTACTGACCGGGACAGGGGGCCCCACACCGGGGAGCTGTTTTTT. The encoded protein is CSATDRDRGPHTGELFF.

The chain joins TRBV30 to TRBJ2-7, with 9 bases fitting TRBD1. The CDR3 sequence is 14 residues long. Germline V lookup: CDR1 GTSNPN, CDR2 SVGIG (reference sequence). The V gene end was trimmed by 2 bases and the J gene end by 3 bases; junction bases not matched to a gene: 5. CDR3: CAWSPGQGNYEQYF. Written as DNA, the CDR3 is TGTGCCTGGAGTCCGGGACAGGGAAACTACGAGCAGTACTTC.

The chain has TRBV2 and TRBJ2-5; D is unclear. The CDR3 loop spans 13 amino acids. Trimming stripped 8 bases from V and 3 bases from J, with 13 bases between. From germline, CDR1 is SNHLY and CDR2 FYNNEI. The CDR3 DNA follows: TGTGCCAGCCAAAGAGGCAGCAAAGAGACCCAGTACTTC. Encoded protein: CASQRGSKETQYF.

The chain is built from TRBV6-1 and TRBJ2-7; D uncertain. The CDR3 extends over 12 amino acids. Germline CDR1 reads MNHNS; CDR2 reads SASEGT. V was shortened by 4 bases and J by 3 bases, with 7 bases between the two germline ends. The CDR3 loop is CASSVEIYEQYF. In nucleotides, the CDR3 is TGTGCCAGCAGTGTGGAGATCTACGAGCAGTACTTC.

This clone was recorded once. The chain is built from TRBV13 and TRBJ2-7, with a tentative D call TRBD1 (5 bases). Germline-derived CDR1 and CDR2 are PRHDT and FYEKMQ (reference sequence). This CDR3 spans 17 amino acids. V lost 0 bases and J lost 5, with 20 bases in between. Here the CDR3 DNA reads TGTGCCAGCAGCTTAGGGGCCCCGGGCCCGGCAGGGAACGAGCAGTACTTC. It is translated as CASSLGAPGPAGNEQYF.

The rearrangement uses TRBV7-6 and TRBJ1-4, with 9 bases lining up with TRBD1. With 1 base clipped from V and 7 bases from J, the junction kept 4 bases outside the gene matches. Germline V gives CDR1 SGHVS, CDR2 FNYEAQ. CDR3 length equals 15 residues. The CDR3 DNA sequence: TGTGCCAGCAGCTTAGGCACAGGGGGCGTTGAAAAACTGTTTTTT. The encoded protein is CASSLGTGGVEKLFF.

This clone was detected only once. The V gene is TRBV4-1, the J gene TRBJ2-1; 10 positions match TRBD1. Germline-derived CDR1 and CDR2 are MGHRA and YSYEKL. V trimming: 2 bases; J trimming: 10 bases; junction bases outside the gene matches: 5. The CDR3 has 14 residues. In DNA form, the CDR3 reads TGCGCCAGCAGCCAACCGGGACAGGGGAAAGAGCAGTTCTTC. It translates to CASSQPGQGKEQFF.

Concerning this clone: Other DNA variants within this sample encode the same CDR3. The rearrangement links TRBV5-1 to TRBJ1-1; D gene unclear. Germline loops: CDR1 SGHRS, CDR2 YFSETQ. The V end was cut by 0 bases, the J end by 1 base, with 7 bases between. CDR3 length: 14 residues. CDR3 nucleotides: TGCGCCAGCAGCTTGGGAGGATCGAACACTGAAGCTTTCTTT. Amino acids: CASSLGGSNTEAFF.

Only a few counts were recorded for this clone. The J gene is TRBJ2-2, the V gene TRBV5-1; D gene unclear. The germline V and J ends were trimmed by 2 bases and 5 bases, with 10 bases remaining between them. CDR3 size: 14 residues. Germline V CDR1 and CDR2: SGHRS, YFSETQ. The DNA of the CDR3 is TGCGCCAGCAGCTTTGAGGCGCCTACCGGGGAGCTGTTTTTT. Protein product: CASSFEAPTGELFF.

J is TRBJ1-1 and V is TRBV7-9; TRBD1 might be the D (6 bases). The germline V gene has CDR1 SEHNR and CDR2 FQNEAQ (reference sequence). The CDR3 length is 12 residues. Trimming shortened V by 8 bases and J by 2 bases, and 9 bases separated the two germline ends. As DNA, the CDR3 is TGTGCCAGCCGGGACATAAACACTGAAGCTTTCTTT. Translation gives CASRDINTEAFF.

This clone has at least ten counts. The chain combines TRBV5-4 with TRBJ2-7, with a tentative D call TRBD2 (5 bases). Germline V CDR1 and CDR2: SGHNT, YYREEE (reference sequence). The CDR3 covers 16 residues. V gave up 4 bases and J gave up 3 bases, with 20 bases separating them. Here the CDR3 DNA reads TGTGCCAGCAGCAGCCGGGAAAATGCTATTCTCTACGAGCAGTACTTC. Translating it yields CASSSRENAILYEQYF.

The chain is built from TRBV18 and TRBJ2-2; 11 bases are shared with TRBD2. CDR3 size: 19 residues. V was pared by 6 bases and J by 0 bases, with 12 bases of the junction left unmatched. Germline CDR1 reads KGHSH; CDR2 reads LQKENI. CDR3 sequence: CASSSFSGTSGTNTGELFF. The CDR3 DNA follows: TGTGCCAGCTCCTCCTTTTCCGGGACTAGCGGAACGAACACCGGGGAGCTGTTTTTT. Filled out from reference TRBV18 and TRBJ2-2, the complete variable domain reads NAGVMQNPRHLVRRRGQEARLRCSPMKGHSHVYWYRQLPEEGLKFMVYLQKENIIDESGMPKERFSAEFPKEGPSILRIQQVVRGDSAAYFCASSSFSGTSGTNTGELFFGEGSRLTVL.

The CDR3 region has the DNA TGCGCCAGCAGCCCCCTTAGCGGGAGGAACACCGGGGAGCTGTTTTTT. This gives the protein CASSPLSGRNTGELFF. The V call is TRBV5-1, the J call TRBJ2-2, with 9 nucleotides matching TRBD2. In germline, CDR1 is SGHRS, CDR2 YFSETQ. The V and J ends lost 4 bases and 1 base, in that order; junction bases with no gene match: 5. The CDR3 totals 16 residues.

This chain connects TRBV11-3 to TRBJ2-1; 9 positions agree with TRBD2. From germline, CDR1 is SGHNT and CDR2 YENEEA. The CDR3 spans 17 residues. V shed 3 bases, J shed 7 bases, and the junction held 13 bases outside the gene matches. This CDR3 reads CASSFFIPRLADNEQFF. The DNA for the CDR3 is TGTGCCAGCAGCTTTTTCATACCCAGACTAGCGGATAATGAGCAGTTCTTC.

This clone appeared once. This chain's CDR3 is CASSSGRGGTEAFF. The CDR3 DNA sequence: TGTGCCAGCAGTTCCGGTAGGGGTGGGACTGAAGCTTTCTTT. The rearrangement links TRBV28 to TRBJ1-1; perhaps TRBD1 as D (5 bases). CDR1 is MDHEN, CDR2 SYDVKM, per germline. The CDR3 extends over 14 amino acids. Deletions cut 4 bases from V and 5 bases from J, with 14 bases between.

This sequence joins TRBV7-2 and TRBJ2-7, with TRBD2 identical over 7 bases. Germline-derived CDR1 and CDR2 are SGHTA and FQGNSA. Trimming took 4 bases from V and 4 from J; bases not matched to a gene: 7. The CDR3 length is 14 residues. This chain's CDR3 is CASSYVGGPYEQYF. The CDR3 DNA follows: TGTGCCAGCAGCTACGTGGGAGGGCCTTACGAGCAGTACTTC.